This T cell receptor (beta chain) derives from a study of CD8+ T cells in alopecia areata (dated by TCRdb to 2016 to 2019). In the study overall: Treated patients were enrolled in an open-label pilot trial of oral tofacitinib at 5 to 10 mg twice daily for moderate-to-severe alopecia areata. Patients received tofacitinib for 6 to 18 months and were then followed off drug for 6 months to check for delayed response and recurrence. In treated patients, disease severity was measured using the SALT score, which gives the percentage of scalp surface area affected. High-throughput TCRbeta sequencing was used to examine T cell clonal expansion in alopecia areata in both the C3H/HeJ mouse model and human patients. Human TCRbeta sequencing covered scalp tissue and sorted CD4+ and CD8+ peripheral blood T cells from patchy and totalis/universalis alopecia areata patients and healthy controls. Biopsies were taken from tofacitinib-treated patients at baseline and again at 4 and 24 weeks into treatment, and several of those patients also had a later scalp biopsy. Scalp clonality was compared across normal scalp (n=4), patchy alopecia areata scalp (n=8), and alopecia totalis/universalis scalp (n=8). RNA came from the PAXgene miRNA kit for fixed scalp, the miRNeasy kit for PBMCs, and the RNeasy kit for mouse skin. TCRbeta CDR3 regions were amplified by immunoSEQ multiplex PCR using 35 Vbeta forward and 13 Jbeta reverse primers. Results the study describes overall, beyond this receptor: Higher clonality and more expanded CD8+ clones were observed in lesional scalp than in normal scalp, particularly in alopecia totalis/universalis, a finding suggestive of antigenic drive. TCR sequences shared between patients were less clear than in mice, possibly partly because of HLA diversity in the patient population. Because the treated cohort was small and included a single nonresponder, larger studies are needed to assess links between baseline CD8+ expansion and response. During tofacitinib treatment, many expanded lesional clones stuck around in both scalp and blood, and this persistence may partly explain why relapse happens after treatment is stopped. Unlike mouse skin, which is dominated by gammadelta T cells, normal human skin has resident alphabeta T cells that are also sequenced, and this complicates analysis of the scalp TCR repertoire. Tofacitinib significantly decreased scalp clonality and the number of expanded CD8+ clones among the top 100 scalp clones.

What the time point label conveys for this sample: less than 25 weeks on oral tofacitinib. This specimen's treatment or condition label, interpreted: oral pan-JAK inhibitor, 5-10 mg twice daily. Lesional scalp punch biopsies and peripheral blood were obtained from alopecia areata patients. After PBMCs were isolated by density centrifugation and stained for CD3, CD4 and CD8, a FACSAria was used to sort CD4+ and CD8+ T cells. The library was made by the immunoSEQ multiplex PCR assay. RNA was extracted from all samples and reverse transcribed into cDNA as template for TCR sequencing. SuperScript III was used to make first-strand cDNA, primed with a 2:1 mix of oligo-dT and random hexamers. Amplification bias was assessed with a synthetic immune receptor repertoire, and residual bias was removed computationally. The paper's data handling went like this. Raw reads were preprocessed to remove errors, and CDR3 was defined by IMGT conventions from the conserved cysteine to phenylalanine. Clonality was computed as 1 minus the Shannon entropy, with the entropy normalized by log2 of the number of productive unique TCRs. CD4 or CD8 identity of scalp clones was inferred by cross-referencing scalp TCRbeta sequences with sorted blood CD4 and CD8 repertoires. Imported from immuneACCESS, the table was reduced by TCRdb to in-frame sequences with V and J called. These copies leave out some clones; in studies compared against another copy, an unresolved V gene accounts for under half, and the cause of the remainder is not known. V and J calls and clone size are those listed in that table; D and trimming were worked out from the DNA. The sample table shows 190,000 or so clones, and roughly 61% are seen once. The ten largest clones take up around 12% of the sample.

The CDR3 measures 12 amino acids from cysteine to phenylalanine. The kept DNA is CDR3 alone, 36 bases in frame from the first base. Per the germline V gene, SGDLS is the CDR1 and YYNGEE is the CDR2. V loses 4 bases, J loses 4 bases, and the germline ends lie 5 bases apart. With respect to this clone: Its target antigen remains unknown. The sample holds no much larger clone one base away, and base qualities are not on file.

The TCR was taken from a human donor with alopecia areata. The starting material was CD8+ T cells sorted from blood, obtained at week 24, from a patient treated with tofacitinib. The chain uses TRBV9 and TRBJ2-2; the D gene is not confidently resolved. The DNA sequence is as follows: TGTGCCAGCAGCTGGGGCACCGGGGAGCTGTTTTTT. This encodes CASSWGTGELFF.